Listed below are T cell receptor beta chains from one sample, sequenced in a study of human T cells and chemical hapten exposure. TCRdb called the RACE reads again in MiXCR, with one record for every CDR3 protein. The profile shows around 200,000 distinct CDR3 sequences, 24% of them singletons. The material sequenced was whole blood, taken in connection with sensitization to the hapten diphenylcyclopropenone (DPC). Receptors originate from a woman aged 40 to 55 with alopecia areata. Some clones in this sample may be carry-over from other donors' samples. Each CDR3 is given with its conserved first and last residue. A D gene is named only where the DNA matches it firmly. Only part of the rows carry a size: once, few, many, or a class if the clone is expanded.

TRBV11-2	TRBJ2-4	many	.	TGTGCCAGCAGCTTGGCCAGGGGGGACATTCAGTACTTC	CASSLARGDIQYF
TRBV9	TRBJ1-1	.	.	TGTGCCAGCAGCCCCATGGACACCCTCGTCGGGGCTTTCTTT	CASSPMDTLVGAFF
TRBV28	TRBJ2-1	many	.	TGTGCCAGCAGTTTGACAGCTTCCTACAATGAGCAGTTCTTC	CASSLTASYNEQFF
TRBV12-3/TRBV12-4	TRBJ2-7	.	TRBD2	TGTGCCACCTCCGGGACTAGATGGGGCGAGCAGTACTTC	CATSGTRWGEQYF
TRBV6-5	TRBJ2-1	few	TRBD2	TGTGCCAGCAGTTACGGGACTAGCGGGAGGGGGATCTTC	CASSYGTSGRGIF
TRBV28	TRBJ2-5	few	TRBD2	TGTGCCAGCAGTTTGCAGTTTGCGGGGGAGGGTGAACAAGAGACCCAGTACTTC	CASSLQFAGEGEQETQYF
TRBV4-3	TRBJ2-1	few	.	TGCGCCAGCAGCCAAGATCCCAGCTCGGTTGCCGGTGAGCAGTTCTTC	CASSQDPSSVAGEQFF
TRBV7-2	TRBJ2-6	many	.	TGTGCCAGCAGCCGGAGCAGGGCCAACGTCCTGACTTTC	CASSRSRANVLTF
TRBV29-1	TRBJ2-1	.	.	TGCAGCGTTGAAAGAACAGGCGCCTACAATGAGCAGTTCTTC	CSVERTGAYNEQFF
TRBV28	TRBJ1-1	.	.	TGTGCCAGCAGTTCAGGGGCCCGCGTGCTGGAAGCTTTCTTT	CASSSGARVLEAFF
TRBV10-3	TRBJ2-7	once	.	TGTGCCATCAGTGAGTCGAACCTACCCCTTCCCTACGAGCAGTACTTC	CAISESNLPLPYEQYF
TRBV6-1	TRBJ1-6	few	.	TGTGCCAGCAGTGAACGATACGGCTCCTATAATTCACCCCTCCACTTT	CASSERYGSYNSPLHF
TRBV27	TRBJ2-7	few	.	TGTGCCTTGGTCCCCTACGAGCAGTACTTC	CALVPYEQYF
TRBV27	TRBJ2-7	.	TRBD1	TGTGCCAGCAGTTTATCGTGGGGGACAGGGGTCTACGAGCAGTACTTC	CASSLSWGTGVYEQYF
TRBV7-9	TRBJ1-3	.	.	TGTGCCAGCACCCTAACTGGTTCTCGATATAACTCTGGAAACACCATATATTTT	CASTLTGSRYNSGNTIYF
TRBV7-9	TRBJ1-2	.	.	TGTGCCAGCAGGGGCCAGGATTCAGACTATGGCTACACCTTC	CASRGQDSDYGYTF
TRBV27	TRBJ2-6	.	TRBD1	TGTGCCAGCAGCTGGACAGGGGCGGCCAACGTCCTGACTTTC	CASSWTGAANVLTF
TRBV28	TRBJ1-2	.	.	TGTGCCAGCAGTTTACCGGGCCTCGTTAACACCTTC	CASSLPGLVNTF
TRBV28	TRBJ2-7	.	.	TGTGCCAGCAGGGGGCCCGTTGATGAGCAGTACTTC	CASRGPVDEQYF
TRBV7-2	TRBJ1-6	.	.	TGTGCCAGCAGCCTCGCCGGACGGCGGATGAATTCACCCCTCCACTTT	CASSLAGRRMNSPLHF
TRBV15	TRBJ1-1	.	.	TGTGCCACCAGCAGAGACCCGCAGATGAACACTGAAGCTTTCTTT	CATSRDPQMNTEAFF
TRBV27	TRBJ2-7	few	.	TGTGCCAGCAGTTCCCCCCTCCACTACGAGCAGTACTTC	CASSSPLHYEQYF
TRBV20-1	TRBJ1-3	few	.	TGCAGTGCTAGATTCCCGATTGGCGAAAACACCATATATTTT	CSARFPIGENTIYF
TRBV29-1	TRBJ1-1	.	TRBD1	TGCAGCTCGGACAGGGGGGGGGGCACTGAAGCTTTCTTT	CSSDRGGGTEAFF
TRBV27	TRBJ2-7	few	TRBD1	TGTGCCAGCAGTTTCCAACCAGGGGGTAGCTACGAGCAGTACTTC	CASSFQPGGSYEQYF
TRBV21-1	TRBJ1-6	.	.	TGTGCCAGCATCATTGATGGCAATTCACCCCTCCACTTT	CASIIDGNSPLHF
TRBV20-1	TRBJ1-1	.	TRBD1	TGCAGTGCTACTCCGGACAGGGGGAACACTGAAGCTTTCTTT	CSATPDRGNTEAFF
TRBV20-1	TRBJ2-1	.	.	TGCAGTGCTAGACTGGGCGGTCGTCACAATGAGCAGTTCTTC	CSARLGGRHNEQFF
TRBV28	TRBJ2-3	many	.	TGTGCCAGCAGTCTCACAGGCCATAGGGTTGATACGCAGTATTTT	CASSLTGHRVDTQYF
TRBV6-5	TRBJ2-7	.	.	TGTGCCAGCAGTTACTCACAGGGAAGGGCGGGTGAGCAGTACTTC	CASSYSQGRAGEQYF
TRBV24-1	TRBJ2-5	few	.	TGTGCCACTTCCCCCGACAGCGCGGGGACCCAGTACTTC	CATSPDSAGTQYF
TRBV7-9	TRBJ1-6	.	.	TGTGCCAGCAGCTTAGAAGTGTTGGGGGCCCTAGGCAATTCACCCCTCCACTTT	CASSLEVLGALGNSPLHF
TRBV28	TRBJ2-7	few	.	TGTGCCAGCAGCCCCCCGGCCCTCTCCTACGAGCAGTACTTC	CASSPPALSYEQYF
TRBV10-3	TRBJ2-5	.	.	TGTGCCATCAGTGGCGGGGAGACCCAGTACTTC	CAISGGETQYF
TRBV29-1	TRBJ1-2	few	.	TGCAGCGTGACACAGGGAAGAAACTATGGCTACACCTTC	CSVTQGRNYGYTF
TRBV6-1	TRBJ2-2	few	.	TGTGCCAGCAACCGGCTAAACACCGGGGAGCTGTTTTTT	CASNRLNTGELFF
TRBV28	TRBJ1-5	.	TRBD1	TGTGCCAGCAGTCCTTATGGGGACAGCCGTGTTCAGCCCCAGCATTTT	CASSPYGDSRVQPQHF
TRBV12-3/TRBV12-4	TRBJ2-7	.	.	TGTGCCAGCAGTTCGGAGGGTGGGTACGAGCAGTACTTC	CASSSEGGYEQYF
TRBV4-1	TRBJ2-6	.	.	TGCGCCAGCAGCCAGTGGGCTGGGGCCAACGTCCTGACTTTC	CASSQWAGANVLTF
TRBV12-3/TRBV12-4	TRBJ2-5	many	.	TGTGCCAGCAGTGCGAGGGAGACCCAGTACTTC	CASSARETQYF
TRBV20-1	TRBJ2-3	.	.	TGCAGTGCTAGAGATTTAAGAGATACGCAGTATTTT	CSARDLRDTQYF
TRBV27	TRBJ2-3	.	.	TGTGCCAGCAGTTTACAGTGGGCGGATACGCAGTATTTT	CASSLQWADTQYF
TRBV20-1	TRBJ2-7	.	.	TGCAGTGCTAGAGGAGGCGAATACAACTACGAGCAGTACTTC	CSARGGEYNYEQYF
TRBV27	TRBJ2-7	few	.	TGTGCCAGCAGTCCAGGACTATCCACCTACGAGCAGTACTTC	CASSPGLSTYEQYF
TRBV7-2	TRBJ2-1	.	TRBD2	TGTGCCAGCAGCTTAAGCGGGAGAGGGTCCTACAATGAGCAGTTCTTC	CASSLSGRGSYNEQFF
TRBV10-3	TRBJ2-5	many	.	TGTGCCATCAGTCCATCAGGGGCGGGGGAGACCCAGTACTTC	CAISPSGAGETQYF
TRBV20-1	TRBJ2-2	few	.	TGCAGTGCTAGGAATTCCAGGAACACCGGGGAGCTGTTTTTT	CSARNSRNTGELFF
TRBV4-3	TRBJ2-7	few	TRBD2	TGCGCCAGCAGCCAAGAGACTAGCGGGAGCGACGAGCAGTACTTC	CASSQETSGSDEQYF
TRBV6-5	TRBJ1-4	.	.	TGTGCCAGCAGTTACCGCAGAACGTCAACTAATGAAAAACTGTTTTTT	CASSYRRTSTNEKLFF
TRBV3-1	TRBJ1-2	.	TRBD1	TGTGCCAGCAGCCAAGTGGGACAGGGTAATCATGGCTACACCTTC	CASSQVGQGNHGYTF
TRBV20-1	TRBJ2-2	.	.	TGCAGTGCCAAGGATTCGAGACGGGACGGGGAGCTGTTTTTT	CSAKDSRRDGELFF
TRBV29-1	TRBJ2-1	few	TRBD1	TGCAGCGCCGGGACAGAATACAATGAGCAGTTCTTC	CSAGTEYNEQFF
TRBV10-3	TRBJ2-7	few	.	TGTGCCATCAGTGAAGGTATCGAGCAGTACTTC	CAISEGIEQYF
TRBV5-1	TRBJ2-3	few	.	TGCGCCAGCAGCCCGGATGGGCACAGGACTACAGATACGCAGTATTTT	CASSPDGHRTTDTQYF
TRBV27	TRBJ2-3	.	.	TGTGCCAGCAGTTTATCTTTCCCTACCCATACGCAGTATTTT	CASSLSFPTHTQYF
TRBV5-1	TRBJ2-5	.	.	TGCGCCAGCAGCTTGTTGGGGGGCCAAGAGACCCAGTACTTC	CASSLLGGQETQYF
TRBV10-3	TRBJ2-1	.	TRBD2	TGTGCCATCAGTCTAGCGGGAGCCGACAATGAGCAGTTCTTC	CAISLAGADNEQFF
TRBV29-1	TRBJ2-7	few	TRBD1	TGCAGCGTTGGGGGACAGGGATACGAGCAGTACTTC	CSVGGQGYEQYF